This record covers a single T cell receptor beta chain. The clone's antigen remains unknown. No much larger clonotype is one base removed from it; base qualities were not supplied. The CDR3 contains 15 residues, cysteine and phenylalanine counted. Only the CDR3 part of the read is kept: 45 bases, read in frame from the first base. CDR1 and CDR2 are drawn from the germline V gene: LGHNA, YSLEER. V is pared back by 1 base and J by 8 bases, with 17 bases lying between the germline termini. Collaborating institutions collected whole blood in K2EDTA tubes following their own protocols. For TCRbeta analysis, collaborators shipped samples as frozen whole blood, isolated PBMCs, or DNA extracted from either of those sample types. These data are taken from a study of blood T cell repertoires in COVID-19 (dated by TCRdb to the early 2020s). About the investigation overall: The collaborator samples originated in the United States, Italy and Spain and spanned the acute and convalescent phases of COVID-19. Deeply sampled blood TCRbeta repertoires from subjects exposed to, actively infected with, or recovered from COVID-19 were included in the dataset. The sample metadata nearly always contained a de-identified subject ID, COVID-19 status, age in years and sex. Samples were obtained from the ongoing ImmuneRACE study (first 160 participants) and from 1,254 subjects provided by 6 global collaborators. A freely available public database, intended as a resource for researchers studying the immune response to SARS-CoV-2, is where the repertoires were released. The material from the prospective study consisted of cDNA or gDNA derived from T cells, B-cell-depleted T cells, or PBMCs. Where available, HLA class I and class II types were taken from metadata supplied by the sample provider and were not determined by assay-based typing. Beyond this particular receptor, the publication reports: How much clinical and demographic metadata was included differed by source and by participant, and the metadata was provided uncurated.

The immunoSEQ Assay, a bias-controlled multiplex PCR, was used to amplify TCRbeta CDR3 regions from genomic DNA. As for the original processing: Nucleated cell counts per sample were estimated from amplification of reference gene primers within the assay. Sequence reads were collapsed and filtered to measure the absolute abundance of every unique TCRbeta CDR3 rearrangement. Productive Simpson clonality was computed per sample as the square root of Simpson's diversity index over productive rearrangements. TCRdb took this table from immuneACCESS and kept in-frame rearrangements with V and J called. Such tables lack part of the clones; where checked against another copy, unresolved V genes explain under half of the gap, and the rest is unexplained. The V and J calls and the clone size are those of that table, but D and trimming were determined from the DNA. Present in this sample are about 270,000 clones, about 76% of which were seen just once. The ten top clones hold about 3.2% of the sample.

The sample was peripheral blood. The chain was built from TRBV4-3 and TRBJ1-1; perhaps TRBD1 is the D gene, with 6 bases matching. This sequence was found in a woman in her sixties or seventies with active or convalescent COVID-19. CDR3 reads: CASSQVALRDMEAFF. The DNA sequence is as follows: TGCGCCAGCAGCCAAGTTGCCTTACGGGACATGGAAGCTTTCTTT.